The 27 T cell receptor beta chains below were found in one sample sequenced in a study of blood T cell repertoires in COVID-19. Assay: immunoSEQ multiplex PCR; the TCRdb copy retains only in-frame clones and omits some. Here the sample spans about 260,000 clones, under 90% being singletons. What was sequenced was peripheral blood. Receptor source: a woman in her fifties or sixties who had recovered from COVID-19.

V and J are TRBV6-4 and TRBJ2-2, with a tentative D call TRBD2 (5 bases). V was pared by 6 bases and J by 4 bases, with 9 bases between. Germline CDR1 reads MRHNA; CDR2 reads SNTAGT. There are 13 residues in the CDR3. DNA of the CDR3: TGTGCCAGCAGGGGAGAGACCACCGGGGAGCTGTTTTTT. Its protein product is CASRGETTGELFF.

This clone was seen more than once but under ten times. The chain couples TRBV28 to TRBJ1-5, with 8 bases fitting TRBD1. V gave up 8 bases and J gave up 7 bases; unmatched junction bases: 16. The CDR3 has 16 residues. Per germline, CDR1 MDHEN and CDR2 SYDVKM. The CDR3 bases are TGTGCCAGCGGGGGGGGTCCCGGGACAGGTGGACAGCCCCAGCATTTT. It yields the protein CASGGGPGTGGQPQHF.

This sequence joins TRBV28 and TRBJ2-1; 9 nucleotides line up with TRBD2. The J segment lost 5 bases and the V segment lost 9 bases, leaving 26 bases of the junction unmatched. This CDR3 has 20 residues. In germline, CDR1 is MDHEN, CDR2 SYDVKM. The CDR3 is CARNLIRTSDSRYDHNEQFF. DNA for the CDR3: TGTGCCAGGAATTTAATCCGGACTAGCGACTCTAGGTACGACCACAATGAGCAGTTCTTC.

This chain links TRBV28 with TRBJ2-1, with 11 bases that match TRBD2. CDR1 and CDR2 from the germline V gene are MDHEN and SYDVKM. This CDR3 contains 14 residues. The junction had 4 bases not matched to a gene; V was cut back by 7 bases and J by 5 bases. This chain's CDR3 is CASKGTSGNNEQFF. The CDR3 region has the DNA TGTGCCAGCAAAGGGACTAGCGGCAACAATGAGCAGTTCTTC.

The CDR3 nucleotides are TGTGCCAGCAGGGAAACGGGAGTAGGGTGGGAGACCCAGTACTTC. This codes for CASRETGVGWETQYF. V usage is TRBV28 and J usage is TRBJ2-5; possible D gene TRBD2, 6 bases. The CDR3 sequence is 15 residues long. Per germline, CDR1 MDHEN and CDR2 SYDVKM. V lost 6 bases to trimming and J lost 5 bases, with 19 bases between them.

This CDR3 reads CASSSLHYSNQPQHF. The CDR3 DNA is TGTGCCAGCAGTTCCCTTCACTATAGCAATCAGCCCCAGCATTTT. This chain links TRBV28 with TRBJ1-5, with no clear D. With 4 bases removed from V and 0 bases from J, the gap between germline ends came to 10 bases. Germline V lookup: CDR1 MDHEN, CDR2 SYDVKM. There are 15 residues in the CDR3.

This chain links TRBV28 with TRBJ2-2; weak D call: TRBD1 (5 bases). Germline-derived CDR1 and CDR2 are MDHEN and SYDVKM. Trimming took off 7 bases at V and 3 bases at J, with 21 bases between the two ends. The CDR3 length is 17 residues. The CDR3 coding sequence is TGTGCCAGCATAGGACACGTCGGTACCCGGGACACCGGGGAGCTGTTTTTT. Protein sequence: CASIGHVGTRDTGELFF.

The J gene is TRBJ1-5, the V gene TRBV6-5, with a possible D match to TRBD1 (5 bases). CDR1 is MNHEY, CDR2 SVGAGI, per germline. Trimming stripped 3 bases from V and 0 bases from J, with 9 bases between. This CDR3 spans 15 amino acids. For the CDR3, the DNA is TGTGCCAGCAGTTATGACAGCAATAGCAATCAGCCCCAGCATTTT. Translated, it gives CASSYDSNSNQPQHF.

The J gene is TRBJ1-4, the V gene TRBV12-3 or TRBV12-4; 7 positions match TRBD1. The CDR3 covers 11 residues. V dropped 6 bases and J dropped 14; count of bases not matched to a gene: 6. The DNA of the CDR3 is TGTGCCAGCAGCACGGGACAGTGGCTGTTTTTT. Amino acids: CASSTGQWLFF.

V usage is TRBV6-5 and J usage is TRBJ1-2, with D possibly being TRBD1 (6 bases). V was clipped by 0 bases and J by 6 bases, with 14 bases between them. The germline V gene has CDR1 MNHEY and CDR2 SVGAGI. This CDR3 region has 15 residues. CDR3 loop: CASSYSGRGGHGYTF. The CDR3 nucleotides read TGTGCCAGCAGTTACTCAGGCAGGGGTGGCCATGGCTACACCTTC.

The J gene is TRBJ2-3, the V gene TRBV7-2; 14 bases map to TRBD2. There are 16 residues in the CDR3. The germline V gene has CDR1 SGHTA and CDR2 FQGNSA. Trimming at V came to 2 bases and at J to 4 bases, leaving 2 bases not matched to a gene. CDR3 amino acids: CASSLRLAGGADTQYF. In DNA, the CDR3 is TGTGCCAGCAGCTTACGACTAGCGGGGGGGGCAGATACGCAGTATTTT.

The chain recombines TRBV7-2 with TRBJ1-5; TRBD1 is a possible D gene (5 bases). There are 14 residues in the CDR3. Trimming removed 5 bases from V and 5 bases from J, with 13 bases in between. Germline V gene lookup returns CDR1 SGHTA and CDR2 FQGNSA. CDR3 DNA sequence: TGTGCCAGCAGCCCGAGCGCGGGGGATCAGCCCCAGCATTTT. It specifies CASSPSAGDQPQHF. The full variable domain, its missing parts supplied by reference TRBV7-2 and TRBJ1-5, is GAGVSQSPSNKVTEKGKDVELRCDPISGHTALYWYRQSLGQGLEFLIYFQGNSAPDKSGLPSDRFSAERTGGSVSTLTIQRTQQEDSAVYLCASSPSAGDQPQHFGDGTRLSIL.

CDR3 bases: TGTGCCAGCAGCTTAGACGGTGTGCCGTTCTTC. It encodes CASSLDGVPFF. V is TRBV7-9 and J is TRBJ2-1, with D unresolved. Germline V gene data show CDR1 as SEHNR and CDR2 as FQNEAQ (reference sequence). The V gene lost 1 base and the J gene lost 15 bases, with 10 bases spanning the gap. This CDR3 comprises 11 residues.

The V and J genes are TRBV6-5 and TRBJ1-3; D unresolved. The CDR3 has 13 amino acids. Trimming left V 8 bases short and J 1 base short, with 9 bases between. Germline CDR1 MNHEY, CDR2 SVGAGI. The CDR3 DNA reads as TGTGCCAGCGAACAGTTTTCTGGAAACACCATATATTTT. Amino acid sequence: CASEQFSGNTIYF.

The chain has TRBV2 and TRBJ1-6; D is undetermined. Germline V gene lookup returns CDR1 SNHLY and CDR2 FYNNEI. The CDR3 sequence is 15 residues long. Trimming took 4 bases from V and 11 from J, leaving 18 bases between them. For the CDR3, the DNA is TGTGCCAGCAGTGCACCGGGAGGCGAAAATCCACCCCTCCACTTT. The encoded protein is CASSAPGGENPPLHF.

The rearrangement links TRBV14 to TRBJ2-2; 12 nucleotides match TRBD2. Germline V CDR1 and CDR2: SGHDN, FVKESK. J gave up 2 bases and V 6 bases, and 7 bases lay outside the gene matches. This CDR3 contains 17 residues. The CDR3: CASSQRTSGINTGELFF. The CDR3 DNA reads as TGTGCCAGCAGTCAACGGACTAGCGGGATAAACACCGGGGAGCTGTTTTTT.

This chain connects TRBV27 to TRBJ1-6; no firm D call. The CDR3 extends over 13 amino acids. Germline V lookup: CDR1 MNHEY, CDR2 SMNVEV (reference sequence). The V gene lost 3 bases and the J gene lost 6 bases, with 6 bases spanning the gap. CDR3 region: CASSLVSNSPLHF. The CDR3 DNA reads as TGTGCCAGCAGTTTGGTTAGTAATTCACCCCTCCACTTT.

The chain combines TRBV9 with TRBJ1-6, with TRBD1 identical over 8 bases. Per the germline V gene, CDR1 is SGDLS and CDR2 is YYNGEE. The CDR3 consists of 15 residues. Germline trimming cut 3 bases from V and 6 bases from J; bases unmatched to any gene: 5. CDR3 in DNA: TGTGCCAGCAGCGGACTTGGACAGGGTAATTCACCCCTCCACTTT. Protein product: CASSGLGQGNSPLHF.

The chain combines TRBV6-5 with TRBJ2-5, with D possibly TRBD2 on 7 matching bases. CDR1 and CDR2 (germline): MNHEY, SVGAGI. CDR3 size: 15 residues. Trimming removed 6 bases at V and 3 bases at J, with 17 bases between. DNA of the CDR3: TGTGCCAGCAGCAGGAGGGGGGGGATAAAAGAGACCCAGTACTTC. It translates to CASSRRGGIKETQYF.

The chain carries TRBV11-1 and TRBJ2-5; tentatively, D is TRBD2 (5 bases). This CDR3 is 13 amino acids long. The V gene lost 1 base and the J gene lost 3 bases, with 6 bases spanning the gap. CDR1 and CDR2 (germline): SGHAT, FQDESV (reference sequence). CDR3 region: CASSLVGEETQYF. The CDR3 DNA reads as TGTGCCAGCAGCTTAGTGGGAGAAGAGACCCAGTACTTC. Drawing the rest from reference TRBV11-1 and TRBJ2-5, the complete variable domain is EAEVAQSPRYKITEKSQAVAFWCDPISGHATLYWYRQILGQGPELLVQFQDESVVDDSQLPKDRFSAERLKGVDSTLKIQPAELGDSAMYLCASSLVGEETQYFGPGTRLLVL.

This clone has more than one count but fewer than ten. The rearrangement links TRBV19 to TRBJ1-1; TRBD1 matches at 7 bases. The CDR3 has 14 amino acids. V shed 8 bases, J shed 2 bases, and the junction held 8 bases outside the gene matches. Germline-derived CDR1 and CDR2 are LNHDA and SQIVND (reference sequence). CDR3 nucleotide sequence: TGTGCCAGTGGCCACAGGGGCGGTAACACTGAAGCTTTCTTT. Its translation: CASGHRGGNTEAFF.

This chain joins TRBV20-1 and TRBJ1-2, with D perhaps TRBD1 (6 bases). The CDR3 covers 11 residues. CDR1 and CDR2 from the germline V gene are DFQATT and SNEGSKA (reference sequence). The V end was cut by 7 bases, the J end by 2 bases, with 8 bases between. This chain's CDR3 is CSVQGNYGYTF. CDR3 bases: TGCAGTGTCCAGGGGAACTATGGCTACACCTTC.

The chain is built from TRBV7-9 and TRBJ2-3, with 15 bases lining up with TRBD2. The ends lost 4 bases at V and 5 bases at J; junction bases unmatched: 10. The CDR3 consists of 18 residues. The germline CDR1 and CDR2 sequences are SEHNR and FQNEAQ (reference sequence). For the CDR3, the DNA is TGTGCCAGCAGCTCCTGGACTAGCGGGGGGGCTTCCGGAGATACGCAGTATTTT. Its translation is CASSSWTSGGASGDTQYF.

This chain uses TRBV11-3 with TRBJ2-2; perhaps TRBD2 as D (5 bases). The CDR3 spans 13 residues. CDR1 and CDR2 from the germline V gene are SGHNT and YENEEA. The V end was cut by 4 bases, the J end by 6 bases, with 9 bases between. As DNA, the CDR3 is TGTGCCAGCAGCTCCCCCGGGGCCGGGGAGCTGTTTTTT. This gives the protein CASSSPGAGELFF.

V and J are TRBV2 and TRBJ2-7; D is unclear. The CDR3 is 12 residues long. Trimming pared 2 bases from V and 1 base from J, leaving 3 bases between. Per the germline V gene, CDR1 is SNHLY and CDR2 is FYNNEI. Written as DNA, the CDR3 is TGTGCCAGCAGTGAACAGTCCTACGAGCAGTACTTC. Amino acids: CASSEQSYEQYF.

This chain uses TRBV3-1 (or the pseudogene TRBV3-2) with TRBJ1-5; perhaps TRBD1 as D (6 bases). CDR3 length: 14 residues. The germline CDR1 and CDR2 sequences are LGHDT and YNNKEL (reference sequence). The V and J ends lost 6 bases and 1 base respectively, with 10 bases between them. For the CDR3, the DNA is TGTGCCAGCAGTAACGGACAGAGCAATCAGCCCCAGCATTTT. The encoded protein is CASSNGQSNQPQHF.

This clone turned up a few times. The chain combines TRBV7-6 with TRBJ2-1, with TRBD2 matching over 14 bases. Per germline, CDR1 SGHVS and CDR2 FNYEAQ. CDR3 length equals 15 residues. Trimming took 5 bases from V and 12 from J; bases not matched to a gene: 9. This CDR3 is CASSDGTSGSVRQFF. The CDR3 nucleotides are TGTGCCAGCAGCGATGGGACTAGCGGGAGTGTTAGGCAGTTCTTC.